The rows below give T cell receptor beta chains drawn from one sample of a study of T cells in tuberculosis. Method: immunoSEQ multiplex PCR; TCRdb's copy keeps in-frame clones and lacks some. The repertoire holds about 34,000 clones, with 91% as singletons. The sample in question was PBMCs, obtained at tuberculosis diagnosis. All receptors come from an adult with tuberculosis. CDR3s include the opening cysteine and the closing phenylalanine or tryptophan. A D gene is named only where the DNA matches it firmly. Size is stated for part of the rows, as once, few or many counts, or as a class when the clone is expanded.

V	size	D	J	DNA	CDR3
TRBV27	-	-	TRBJ2-1	TGTGCCAGCAGTCCCCTCCGCTCCTACAATGAGCAGTTCTTC	CASSPLRSYNEQFF
TRBV11-3	-	-	TRBJ2-7	TGTGCCAGCAGCTACGCCCGAGGGGGTGAAGAGCAGTACTTC	CASSYARGGEEQYF
TRBV6-5	-	TRBD2	TRBJ2-1	TGTGCCAGCAGTTCGACTAGCGGGGGTGACTACAATGAGCAGTTCTTC	CASSSTSGGDYNEQFF
TRBV19	-	-	TRBJ2-3	TGTGCCAGTAGTCCGAGGGTAGCAGGCGCAGATACGCAGTATTTT	CASSPRVAGADTQYF
TRBV4-3	-	-	TRBJ2-7	TGCGCCAGCAGCCAAGGGGTCAGGGACTACGAGCAGTACTTC	CASSQGVRDYEQYF
TRBV27	-	-	TRBJ1-2	TGTGCCAGCAGTTCGGGTAACGGCTATGGCTACACCTTC	CASSSGNGYGYTF
TRBV6-6	-	TRBD1	TRBJ1-6	TGTGCCAGCGGGCCGGGACAGTATAATTCACCCCTCCACTTT	CASGPGQYNSPLHF
TRBV30	-	TRBD2	TRBJ2-7	TGTGCCTGGAGTGGGGGGGGACTAAAAAACCCCTACGAGCAGTACTTC	CAWSGGGLKNPYEQYF
TRBV5-1	-	TRBD2	TRBJ2-3	TGCGCCAGCAGCCTGACTAGCGGGGCCCAGGGAGATACGCAGTATTTT	CASSLTSGAQGDTQYF
TRBV6-5	-	TRBD1	TRBJ1-1	TGTGCCAGCAGTTATAACCTGGGACAGGGGGACACTGAAGCTTTCTTT	CASSYNLGQGDTEAFF
TRBV19	-	TRBD1	TRBJ1-2	TGTGCCAGTATCCTCAAGATTGTATCGGGACAGCACTATGGCTACACCTTC	CASILKIVSGQHYGYTF
TRBV27	-	-	TRBJ2-5	TGTGCCAGCAAGGGCCTAGGGACACCTCAAGAGACCCAGTACTTC	CASKGLGTPQETQYF
TRBV7-6	-	TRBD2	TRBJ2-1	TGTGCCAGCAGCTTAGCCGCTAGCGGGGTTGGTGTCAATGAGCAGTTCTTC	CASSLAASGVGVNEQFF
TRBV4-3	-	-	TRBJ1-1	TGCGCCAGCAGCCAAGATAGAGCAAGAGCTGAAGCTTTCTTT	CASSQDRARAEAFF
TRBV2	-	TRBD1	TRBJ1-2	TGTGCCAGCAGTGAAAGCTGGACAGGGGGCTTAAACTATGGCTACACCTTC	CASSESWTGGLNYGYTF
TRBV29-1	-	-	TRBJ1-5	TGCAGCGTTGAACTATCCGGGGGACTCAATCAGCCCCAGCATTTT	CSVELSGGLNQPQHF
TRBV7-3	once	TRBD2	TRBJ2-1	TGTGCCAGCAGCTTACGGGGGTCCACTAGCGGGGACCGCAATGAGCAGTTCTTC	CASSLRGSTSGDRNEQFF
TRBV29-1	once	TRBD1	TRBJ1-6	TGCAGCGTTGGACAGGGGGCTAATTCACCCCTCCACTTT	CSVGQGANSPLHF
TRBV6-6	-	-	TRBJ2-3	TGTGCCAGCAGTTACCCGTTTAAAGAGGGCACAGATACGCAGTATTTT	CASSYPFKEGTDTQYF
TRBV5-6	-	TRBD1	TRBJ1-2	TGTGCCAGCAGCGTTAGGGACAGGGGGATAGGTGGCTACACCTTC	CASSVRDRGIGGYTF
TRBV6-5	-	TRBD1	TRBJ1-2	TGTGCCAGCAGTAGAGGACAGGGGAACTATGGCTACACCTTC	CASSRGQGNYGYTF
TRBV6-5	once	-	TRBJ2-2	TGTGCCAGCAGTTACGTCGCCTCGTCGAACTCCGGGGAGCTGTTTTTT	CASSYVASSNSGELFF
TRBV6-5	-	-	TRBJ2-3	TGTGCCAGCACGGACTACACAGATACGCAGTATTTT	CASTDYTDTQYF
TRBV9	-	TRBD2	TRBJ2-1	TGTGCCAGCAGCGGAAGGCCCCTTAAGCGGGGGAGCTCCTACAATGAGCAGTTCTTC	CASSGRPLKRGSSYNEQFF
TRBV14	-	TRBD2	TRBJ2-7	TGTGCCAGCAGCCTCCTAGCGGGGGGTGAGCAGTACTTC	CASSLLAGGEQYF
TRBV27	-	-	TRBJ2-1	TGTGCCAGCAGTTTAAGCGGCACCTACAATGAGCAGTTCTTC	CASSLSGTYNEQFF
TRBV19	-	-	TRBJ1-1	TGTGCCAGTAGTCTCTACCTCGGAGGGGCCGGGTGGGACACTGAAGCTTTCTTT	CASSLYLGGAGWDTEAFF
TRBV7-2	-	TRBD1	TRBJ2-7	TGTGCCAGCAGCTTCAGACAGGGGATCATCTCGAAGCAGTACTTC	CASSFRQGIISKQYF
TRBV28	-	TRBD2	TRBJ2-3	TGTGCCAGCAGTTTCGGTAGCGGGGGCCCCGGGGATACGCAGTATTTT	CASSFGSGGPGDTQYF